What follows are 24 T cell receptor beta chains derived from one specimen sequenced in a study of cytomegalovirus exposure and HLA in healthy donors (dated 2017 in TCRdb). The library was generated by the immunoSEQ multiplex PCR assay. What TCRdb holds here is the immuneACCESS table cut down to in-frame rearrangements. Part of the clones is not present; checked against another copy, under half of the missing clones reflect an unresolved V gene, and the others are unexplained. The sample table contains 150,000 to 200,000 clones; only one count was recorded for about 81% of them. The top ten constitute 1.2% of the sample. Source material: PBMCs. Receptors were obtained from a woman aged 25-40 years in good health and CMV-seronegative.

The gene calls are TRBV7-8 and TRBJ2-3, with TRBD2 matching 13 bases. The CDR3 length is 18 residues. Germline loops: CDR1 SGHVS, CDR2 FQNEAQ. Losses at the gene ends were 5 bases for V and 4 bases for J; bases not matched to a gene: 12. Here the CDR3 DNA reads TGTGCCAGCAGCCCACTGTTCGGGACTAGCGGGGAAGCAGATACGCAGTATTTT. The encoded protein is CASSPLFGTSGEADTQYF.

The chain carries TRBV11-2 and TRBJ2-4; TRBD1 agrees at 9 bases. V shed 5 bases and J 7 bases; nucleotides not matched to a gene: 9. The CDR3 totals 15 residues. CDR1 is SGHAT and CDR2 is FQNNGV in the germline V gene. CDR3 nucleotide sequence: TGTGCCAGCAGCATATTACAGGGGGCGCGGAACATTCAGTACTTC. Translating it yields CASSILQGARNIQYF.

The chain has TRBV30 and TRBJ2-3; D gene uncertain. Trimming left V 3 bases short and J 1 base short, with 11 bases between. CDR1 and CDR2 from the germline V gene are GTSNPN and SVGIG (reference sequence). There are 14 residues in the CDR3. CDR3 nucleotide sequence: TGTGCCTGGAGCGGCGGTGGCGGCACAGATACGCAGTATTTT. It translates to CAWSGGGGTDTQYF.

The sample holds a few counts of this clone. CDR3 in amino acids: CASTNKNTEAFF. The CDR3 bases are TGTGCCAGCACGAACAAGAACACTGAAGCTTTCTTT. The chain combines TRBV7-8 with TRBJ1-1, with no clear D. Germline values: CDR1 SGHVS, CDR2 FQNEAQ. The CDR3 runs to 12 residues. The V gene lost 7 bases and the J gene lost 1 base, with 7 bases spanning the gap.

This clone has more than one count but fewer than ten. The CDR3 spells CSVVEPGVEQYF. The CDR3 coding sequence is TGCAGCGTTGTTGAACCGGGGGTCGAGCAGTACTTC. This chain connects TRBV29-1 to TRBJ2-7; maybe TRBD2 (6 bases). Trimming shortened V by 4 bases and J by 6 bases, and 13 bases separated the two germline ends. The CDR3 contains 12 residues. Looked up from germline, CDR1 is SQVTM and CDR2 is ANQGSEA.

A note on this clone: This sample also contains other DNA sequences that code for the same CDR3. The chain combines TRBV5-1 with TRBJ1-5, with D unresolved. The CDR3 spans 14 residues. Germline-derived CDR1 and CDR2 are SGHRS and YFSETQ. V was trimmed by 0 bases and J by 0 bases, leaving 4 bases between them. CDR3 sequence reads: CASSLDSSNQPQHF. Written as DNA, the CDR3 is TGCGCCAGCAGCTTGGACAGTAGCAATCAGCCCCAGCATTTT. Combining the CDR3 with reference TRBV5-1 and TRBJ1-5 gives the whole variable domain KAGVTQTPRYLIKTRGQQVTLSCSPISGHRSVSWYQQTPGQGLQFLFEYFSETQRNKGNFPGRFSGRQFSNSRSEMNVSTLELGDSALYLCASSLDSSNQPQHFGDGTRLSIL.

The DNA of the CDR3 is TGTGCCAGCAGTTACTCTGGGCAGCTAAATCAGCCCCAGCATTTT. Translated: CASSYSGQLNQPQHF. The chain combines TRBV6-5 with TRBJ1-5; D unresolved. The CDR3 contains 15 residues. The germline V and J ends were trimmed by 0 bases and 4 bases, with 10 bases remaining between them. Germline CDR1 MNHEY, CDR2 SVGAGI.

The gene calls are TRBV27 and TRBJ1-1; TRBD1 is a possible D gene (5 bases). The CDR3 length is 18 residues. The V gene's germline CDR1 is MNHEY and CDR2 SMNVEV (reference sequence). Trimming took 4 bases from V and 0 from J, leaving 21 bases between them. As DNA, the CDR3 is TGTGCCAGCAGTTCTTTGAGGGCCCTCCCGGGGGTGAACACTGAAGCTTTCTTT. It codes for CASSSLRALPGVNTEAFF.

A remark on this clone: Additional DNA sequences in this sample encode the identical CDR3. V and J are TRBV30 and TRBJ2-7, with a possible D match to TRBD2 (6 bases). The CDR3 runs to 13 residues. CDR1 is GTSNPN, CDR2 SVGIG, per germline (reference sequence). V gave up 2 bases and J gave up 0 bases, with 8 bases separating them. The CDR3 sequence is CAWSRGLSYEQYF. The CDR3 bases are TGTGCCTGGAGTCGGGGACTCTCCTACGAGCAGTACTTC. The full variable domain, rest sourced from reference TRBV30 and TRBJ2-7, is SQTIHQWPATLVQPVGSPLSLECTVEGTSNPNLYWYRQAAGRGLQLLFYSVGIGQISSEVPQNLSASRPQDRQFILSSKKLLLSDSGFYLCAWSRGLSYEQYFGPGTRLTVT.

The CDR3 spells CASSATRAATEAFF. The CDR3 coding sequence is TGTGCCAGCAGCGCAACCAGGGCGGCCACTGAAGCTTTCTTT. The gene calls are TRBV28 and TRBJ1-1; perhaps TRBD1 as D (5 bases). Germline V lookup: CDR1 MDHEN, CDR2 SYDVKM. V lost 6 bases and J lost 4, with 15 bases in between. The CDR3 extends over 14 amino acids.

The chain is built from TRBV4-1 and TRBJ2-2; 11 nucleotides align to TRBD2. V was pared by 1 base and J by 6 bases, with 4 bases of the junction left unmatched. The CDR3 runs 16 residues. The germline CDR1 and CDR2 sequences are MGHRA and YSYEKL. The CDR3 reads CASSQALAGVAGELFF. For the CDR3, the DNA is TGCGCCAGCAGCCAAGCACTAGCGGGAGTGGCCGGGGAGCTGTTTTTT.

The V gene is TRBV30, the J gene TRBJ2-5, with 12 bases matching TRBD2. The CDR3 has 15 amino acids. CDR1 GTSNPN and CDR2 SVGIG come from the germline V gene (reference sequence). V shed 3 bases and J 2 bases; nucleotides not matched to a gene: 4. In DNA, the CDR3 is TGTGCCTGGAGCCGCGGACTAGCGGGGCAAGAGACCCAGTACTTC. It is translated as CAWSRGLAGQETQYF.

The chain joins TRBV7-7 to TRBJ2-1; TRBD1 matches at 9 bases. The CDR3 totals 15 residues. Unmatched junction bases numbered 7, after V lost 5 bases and J lost 5 bases. Germline V gene lookup returns CDR1 SSHAT and CDR2 FNYEAQ (reference sequence). The CDR3 nucleotides read TGTGCCAGCAGCCAGGGACAGGGTGGCCACAATGAGCAGTTCTTC. Residues: CASSQGQGGHNEQFF.

The chain combines TRBV5-4 with TRBJ1-2; no definite D call. Per the germline V gene, CDR1 is SGHNT and CDR2 is YYREEE (reference sequence). The CDR3 extends over 14 amino acids. The germline V and J ends were trimmed by 1 base and 2 bases, with 9 bases remaining between them. The DNA of the CDR3 is TGTGCCAGCAGCTTGACGGGAGAAAACTATGGCTACACCTTC. It codes for CASSLTGENYGYTF.

The genes are TRBV7-9 and TRBJ1-2; possible D gene TRBD1, 5 bases. CDR1 and CDR2 from the germline V gene are SEHNR and FQNEAQ (reference sequence). The CDR3 spans 15 residues. Deletions cut 1 base from V and 4 bases from J, with 13 bases between. Here the CDR3 DNA reads TGTGCCAGCAGCTTAGTGTGGGCAGGGCCCTATGGCTACACCTTC. This encodes CASSLVWAGPYGYTF.

The V gene is TRBV28, the J gene TRBJ1-6; D is undetermined. This CDR3 has 16 amino acids. CDR1 is MDHEN and CDR2 is SYDVKM in the germline V gene. V lost 5 bases, J lost 0 bases, and 11 bases lay in between. In nucleotides, the CDR3 is TGTGCCAGCAGTCCGCGGTCCAGCTCCTATAATTCACCCCTCCACTTT. Translation gives CASSPRSSSYNSPLHF.

The V gene is TRBV5-4, the J gene TRBJ1-6; TRBD1 agrees at 9 bases. V was pared by 0 bases and J by 6 bases, with 4 bases of the junction left unmatched. Looked up from germline, CDR1 is SGHNT and CDR2 is YYREEE (reference sequence). This CDR3 region has 16 residues. The CDR3 is CASSLGGTGSNSPLHF. In DNA, the CDR3 is TGTGCCAGCAGCTTGGGTGGGACAGGGTCTAATTCACCCCTCCACTTT.

The CDR3 nucleotides read TGTGCCATCAGCGACAAGGCACCCTACGAGCAGTACTTC. It translates to CAISDKAPYEQYF. The chain is built from TRBV10-3 and TRBJ2-7; D is undetermined. CDR3 size: 13 residues. The germline gives CDR1 ENHRY, CDR2 SYGVKD. Trimming left V 6 bases short and J 2 bases short, with 11 bases between.

This chain's CDR3 is CAWSKRESNQPQHF. CDR3 bases: TGTGCCTGGAGCAAGAGGGAGAGCAATCAGCCCCAGCATTTT. The rearrangement links TRBV30 to TRBJ1-5; D gene unclear. CDR3 size: 14 residues. The V end was cut by 3 bases, the J end by 1 base, with 10 bases between. Germline V CDR1 and CDR2: GTSNPN, SVGIG (reference sequence).

The CDR3 loop reads CASSRTGGSYEQYF. The CDR3 DNA reads as TGTGCCAGCAGCAGGACAGGGGGAAGCTACGAGCAGTACTTC. This chain uses TRBV6-1 with TRBJ2-7; the match to TRBD1 covers 10 bases. The CDR3 spans 14 residues. V lost 6 bases to trimming and J lost 3 bases; unmatched junction nucleotides: 5. The germline V gene has CDR1 MNHNS and CDR2 SASEGT.

V usage is TRBV9 and J usage is TRBJ2-1; D call uncertain. The CDR3 is 12 amino acids. The V end was cut by 3 bases, the J end by 3 bases, with 4 bases between. Germline lookup yields CDR1 SGDLS and CDR2 YYNGEE. The CDR3 sequence: CASSAHYNEQFF. The CDR3 nucleotides read TGTGCCAGCAGCGCACACTACAATGAGCAGTTCTTC.

This sequence joins TRBV2 and TRBJ1-2; D ambiguous. Trimming stripped 11 bases from V and 4 bases from J, with 20 bases between. CDR1 is SNHLY and CDR2 is FYNNEI in the germline V gene. CDR3 length: 14 residues. CDR3 amino acids: CAGLHGEPRYGYTF. CDR3 DNA sequence: TGTGCCGGTCTACATGGGGAGCCCCGCTATGGCTACACCTTC.

V is TRBV10-3 and J is TRBJ2-2; 12 nucleotides line up with TRBD1. In germline, CDR1 is ENHRY, CDR2 SYGVKD. The CDR3 consists of 13 residues. V dropped 10 bases and J dropped 7; count of bases not matched to a gene: 4. The CDR3 nucleotides read TGTGCCACGGGACAGGGGGCAGGCGGGGAGCTGTTTTTT. This sequence encodes CATGQGAGGELFF.

Only a few counts were recorded for this clone. The rearrangement joins TRBV28 to TRBJ1-5, with a tentative D call TRBD1 (6 bases). The CDR3 totals 13 residues. The germline CDR1 and CDR2 sequences are MDHEN and SYDVKM. Trimming left V 6 bases short and J 5 bases short, with 11 bases between. The DNA of the CDR3 is TGTGCCAGCAGATACAGGGTTGATCAGCCCCAGCATTTT. Amino acids: CASRYRVDQPQHF. Looking up the rest from reference TRBV28 and TRBJ1-5 gives the full variable domain: DVKVTQSSRYLVKRTGEKVFLECVQDMDHENMFWYRQDPGLGLRLIYFSYDVKMKEKGDIPEGYSVSREKKERFSLILESASTNQTSMYLCASRYRVDQPQHFGDGTRLSIL.